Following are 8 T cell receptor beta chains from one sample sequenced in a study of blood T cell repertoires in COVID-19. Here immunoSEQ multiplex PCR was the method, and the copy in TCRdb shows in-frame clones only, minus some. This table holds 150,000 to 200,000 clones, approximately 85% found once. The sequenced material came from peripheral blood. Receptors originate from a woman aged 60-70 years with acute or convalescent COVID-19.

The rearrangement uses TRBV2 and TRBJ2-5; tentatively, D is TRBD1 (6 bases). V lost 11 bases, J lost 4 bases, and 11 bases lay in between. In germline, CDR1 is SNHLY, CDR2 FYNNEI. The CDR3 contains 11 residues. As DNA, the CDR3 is TGTGCCCGAGAACAGGGAGAGACCCAGTACTTC. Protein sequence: CAREQGETQYF.

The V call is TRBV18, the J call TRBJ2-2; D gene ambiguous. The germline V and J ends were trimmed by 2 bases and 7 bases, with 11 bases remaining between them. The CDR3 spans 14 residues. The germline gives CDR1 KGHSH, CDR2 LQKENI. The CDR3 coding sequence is TGTGCCAGCTCACCAGAGAGGTCGGGCGGGGAGCTGTTTTTT. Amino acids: CASSPERSGGELFF.

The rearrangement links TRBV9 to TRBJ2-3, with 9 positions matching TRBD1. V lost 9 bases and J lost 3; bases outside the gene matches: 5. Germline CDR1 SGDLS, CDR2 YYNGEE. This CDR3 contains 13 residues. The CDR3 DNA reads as TGTGCCACCGGACAGGGGCCGACAGATACGCAGTATTTT. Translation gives CATGQGPTDTQYF.

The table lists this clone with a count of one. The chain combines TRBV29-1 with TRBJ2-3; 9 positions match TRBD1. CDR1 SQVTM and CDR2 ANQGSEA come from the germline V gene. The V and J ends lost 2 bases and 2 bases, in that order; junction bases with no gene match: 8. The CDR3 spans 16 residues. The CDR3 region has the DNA TGCAGCGTTGAATTTACAGGACAGGGGTCCACAGATACGCAGTATTTT. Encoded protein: CSVEFTGQGSTDTQYF.

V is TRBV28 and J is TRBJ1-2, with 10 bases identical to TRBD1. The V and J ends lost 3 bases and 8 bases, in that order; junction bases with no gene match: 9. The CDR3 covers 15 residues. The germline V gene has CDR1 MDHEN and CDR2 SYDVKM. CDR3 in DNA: TGTGCCAGCAGTTTCCCGACAGGGGGCGTTTGGGGCTACACCTTC. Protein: CASSFPTGGVWGYTF.

The CDR3 loop reads CAISEQGALSTDTQYF. The DNA of the CDR3 is TGTGCCATCAGTGAACAGGGGGCCCTTAGCACAGATACGCAGTATTTT. V and J are TRBV10-3 and TRBJ2-3; 9 nucleotides line up with TRBD1. This CDR3 is 16 amino acids long. CDR1 and CDR2 (germline): ENHRY, SYGVKD. J lost 0 bases, V lost 3 bases, and 4 bases had no gene match.

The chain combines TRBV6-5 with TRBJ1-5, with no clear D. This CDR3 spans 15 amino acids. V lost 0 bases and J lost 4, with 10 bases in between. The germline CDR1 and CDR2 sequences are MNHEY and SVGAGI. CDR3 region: CASSYSHITNQPQHF. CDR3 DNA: TGTGCCAGCAGTTACTCGCACATTACAAATCAGCCCCAGCATTTT.

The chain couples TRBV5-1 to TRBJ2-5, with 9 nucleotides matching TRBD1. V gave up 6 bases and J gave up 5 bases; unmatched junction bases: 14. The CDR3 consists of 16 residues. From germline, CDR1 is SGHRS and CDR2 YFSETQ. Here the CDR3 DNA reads TGCGCCAGCATTAAAGGGGGACAGGGAAAATTGGAGACCCAGTACTTC. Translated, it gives CASIKGGQGKLETQYF.